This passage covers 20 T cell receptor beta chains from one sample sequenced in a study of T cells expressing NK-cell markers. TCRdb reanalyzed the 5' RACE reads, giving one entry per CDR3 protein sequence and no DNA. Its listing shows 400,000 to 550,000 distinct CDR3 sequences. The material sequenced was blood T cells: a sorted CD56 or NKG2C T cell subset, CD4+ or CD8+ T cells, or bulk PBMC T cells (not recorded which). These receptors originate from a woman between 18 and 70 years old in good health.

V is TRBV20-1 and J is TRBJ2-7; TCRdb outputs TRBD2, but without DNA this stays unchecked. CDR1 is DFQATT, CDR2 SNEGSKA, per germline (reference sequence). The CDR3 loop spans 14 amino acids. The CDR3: CSASRTSGTYEQYF.

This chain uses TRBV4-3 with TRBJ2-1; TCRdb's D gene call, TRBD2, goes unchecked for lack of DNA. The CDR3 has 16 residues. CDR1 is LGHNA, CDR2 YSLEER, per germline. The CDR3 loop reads CASSQEGTLGSNEQFF.

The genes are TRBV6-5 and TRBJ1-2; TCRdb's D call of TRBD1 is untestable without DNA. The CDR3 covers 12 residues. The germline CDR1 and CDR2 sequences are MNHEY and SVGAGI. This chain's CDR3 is CASSYDRGGYTF.

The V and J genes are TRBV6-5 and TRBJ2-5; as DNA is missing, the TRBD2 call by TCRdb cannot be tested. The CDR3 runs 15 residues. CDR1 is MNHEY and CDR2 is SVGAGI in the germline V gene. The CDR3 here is CASSYSTGLAETQYF.

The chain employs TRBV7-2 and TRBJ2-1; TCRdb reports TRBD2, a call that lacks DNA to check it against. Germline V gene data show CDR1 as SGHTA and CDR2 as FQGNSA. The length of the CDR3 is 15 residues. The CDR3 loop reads CASRASVLALNEQFF. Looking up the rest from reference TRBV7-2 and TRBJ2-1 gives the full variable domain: GAGVSQSPSNKVTEKGKDVELRCDPISGHTALYWYRQSLGQGLEFLIYFQGNSAPDKSGLPSDRFSAERTGGSVSTLTIQRTQQEDSAVYLCASRASVLALNEQFFGPGTRLTVL.

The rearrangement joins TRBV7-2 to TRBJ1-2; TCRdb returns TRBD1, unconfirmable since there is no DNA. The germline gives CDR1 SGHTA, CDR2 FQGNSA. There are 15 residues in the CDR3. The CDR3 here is CASSRQPAYNYGYTF.

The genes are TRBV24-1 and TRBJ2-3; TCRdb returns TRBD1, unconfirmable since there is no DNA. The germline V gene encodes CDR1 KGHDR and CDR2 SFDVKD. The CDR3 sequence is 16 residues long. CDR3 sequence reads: CATSARSRGGTDTQYF.

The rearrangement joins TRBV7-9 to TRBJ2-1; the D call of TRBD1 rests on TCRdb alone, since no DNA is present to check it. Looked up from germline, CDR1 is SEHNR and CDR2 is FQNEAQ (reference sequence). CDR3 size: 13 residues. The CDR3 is CASSPPGNNEQFF.

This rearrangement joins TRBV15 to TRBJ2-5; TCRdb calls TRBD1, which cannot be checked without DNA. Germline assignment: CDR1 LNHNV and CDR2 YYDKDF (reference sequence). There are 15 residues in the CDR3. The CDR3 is CATSVRTGTEETQYF.

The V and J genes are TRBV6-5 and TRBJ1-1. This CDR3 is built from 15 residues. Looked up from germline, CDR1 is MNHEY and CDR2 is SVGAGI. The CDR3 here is CASSYSGRLATEAFF.

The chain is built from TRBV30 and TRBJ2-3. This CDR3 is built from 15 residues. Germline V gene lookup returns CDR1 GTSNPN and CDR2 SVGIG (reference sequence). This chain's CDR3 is CAWSASLKYTDTQYF.

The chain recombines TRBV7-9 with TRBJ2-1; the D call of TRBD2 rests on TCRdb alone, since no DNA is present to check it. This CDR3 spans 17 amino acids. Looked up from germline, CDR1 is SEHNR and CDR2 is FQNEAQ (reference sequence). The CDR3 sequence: CASSFLLGLAGVDEQFF.

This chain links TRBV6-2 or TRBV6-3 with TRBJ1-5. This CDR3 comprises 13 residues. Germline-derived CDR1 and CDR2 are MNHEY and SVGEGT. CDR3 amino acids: CASSYPMTQPQHF.

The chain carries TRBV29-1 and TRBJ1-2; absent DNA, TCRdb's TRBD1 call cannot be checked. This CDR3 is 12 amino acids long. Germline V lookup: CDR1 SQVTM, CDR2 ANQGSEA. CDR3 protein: CSVEVSGAGYTF.

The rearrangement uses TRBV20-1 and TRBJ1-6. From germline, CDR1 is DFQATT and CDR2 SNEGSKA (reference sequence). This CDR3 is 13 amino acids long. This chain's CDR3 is CSASGHPNSPLHF.

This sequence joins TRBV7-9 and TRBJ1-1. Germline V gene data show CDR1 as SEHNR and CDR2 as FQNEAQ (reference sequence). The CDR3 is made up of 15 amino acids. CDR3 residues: CASSDLQRLNTEAFF.

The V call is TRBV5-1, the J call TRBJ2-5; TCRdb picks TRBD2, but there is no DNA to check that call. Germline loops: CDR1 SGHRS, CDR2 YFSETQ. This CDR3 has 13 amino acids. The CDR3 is CASNWGGRETQYF.

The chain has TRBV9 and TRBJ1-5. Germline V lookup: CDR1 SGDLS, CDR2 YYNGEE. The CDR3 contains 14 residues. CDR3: CASSAGGSRQPQHF.

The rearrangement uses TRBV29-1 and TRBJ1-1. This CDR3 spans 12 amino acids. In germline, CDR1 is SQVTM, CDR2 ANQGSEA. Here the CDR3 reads CSLGFLNTEAFF.

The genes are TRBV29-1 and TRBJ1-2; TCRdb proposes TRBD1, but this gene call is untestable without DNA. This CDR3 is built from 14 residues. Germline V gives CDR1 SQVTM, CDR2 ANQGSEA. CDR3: CSAENRQNRYGYTF. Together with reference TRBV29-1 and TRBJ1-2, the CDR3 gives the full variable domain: SAVISQKPSRDICQRGTSLTIQCQVDSQVTMMFWYRQQPGQSLTLIATANQGSEATYESGFVIDKFPISRPNLTFSTLTVSNMSPEDSSIYLCSAENRQNRYGYTFGSGTRLTVV.